The 14 T cell receptor beta chains in this list originate from one sample, sequenced in a study of Ad26.COV2.S vaccination and SARS-CoV-2 variants. Profiled with immunoSEQ multiplex PCR; TCRdb holds only in-frame clones, not every one. The repertoire holds around 450,000 clones, with 80% to 90% as singletons. Treatment meaning: some 20 received Ad26.COV2.S at low or high dose, single or two shots; about 5 received placebo; per-sample allocation not given. On day 63 after the first injection, vaccine and placebo recipients gave samples. The sequencing used peripheral blood, collected in a trial of Ad26.COV2.S vaccine versus placebo. The receptor source for this set is a person aged 18 to 59 who received the Ad26.COV2.S COVID-19 vaccine or a placebo.

The chain joins TRBV4-1 to TRBJ2-1, with a possible D match to TRBD2 (6 bases). The V end lost 4 bases, the J end lost 1 base, and 14 bases lay between the germline ends. CDR3 length: 16 amino acids. In germline, CDR1 is MGHRA, CDR2 YSYEKL. The CDR3 sequence: CASSPLSGESYNEQFF. The CDR3 bases are TGCGCCAGCAGCCCTCTTAGCGGTGAATCCTACAATGAGCAGTTCTTC.

This chain joins TRBV18 and TRBJ2-1; D tentatively reads TRBD1 or TRBD2 (5 bases each). CDR1 is KGHSH and CDR2 is LQKENI in the germline V gene. The V and J ends lost 8 bases and 5 bases respectively, with 16 bases between them. The CDR3 is made up of 14 amino acids. The CDR3 spells CASLALGRNNEQFF. In nucleotides, the CDR3 is TGTGCCAGCCTTGCCTTGGGACGTAACAATGAGCAGTTCTTC.

The gene calls are TRBV20-1 and TRBJ2-3; possible D gene TRBD2, 5 bases. This CDR3 has 10 amino acids. Germline V gene data show CDR1 as DFQATT and CDR2 as SNEGSKA (reference sequence). The V and J ends lost 5 bases and 8 bases respectively, with 8 bases between them. As DNA, the CDR3 is TGCAGTGCTGGACTGGGTACGCAGTATTTT. Translating it yields CSAGLGTQYF.

The V and J genes are TRBV6-1 and TRBJ2-1; 10 bases align to TRBD2. This CDR3 has 16 amino acids. The V gene's germline CDR1 is MNHNS and CDR2 SASEGT. The V and J ends lost 2 bases and 2 bases, in that order; junction bases with no gene match: 3. The CDR3 spells CASSETSGNTYNEQFF. CDR3 nucleotide sequence: TGTGCCAGCAGTGAAACTAGCGGGAATACCTACAATGAGCAGTTCTTC.

The CDR3 sequence: CASSPPASPYGYTF. Here the CDR3 DNA reads TGTGCCAGCTCACCACCCGCCTCCCCTTATGGCTACACCTTC. The V and J genes are TRBV18 and TRBJ1-2; no firm D call. Germline loops: CDR1 KGHSH, CDR2 LQKENI. Trimming took off 0 bases at V and 5 bases at J, with 10 bases between the two ends. CDR3 length: 14 residues.

This rearrangement joins TRBV4-1 to TRBJ1-4, with D unclear. Germline values: CDR1 MGHRA, CDR2 YSYEKL. Trimming left V 3 bases short and J 0 bases short, with 11 bases between. There are 16 residues in the CDR3. The CDR3: CASSQALAATNEKLFF. As DNA, the CDR3 is TGCGCCAGCAGCCAGGCTTTGGCGGCAACTAATGAAAAACTGTTTTTT.

The CDR3: CASRQGWSGANVLTF. CDR3 nucleotides: TGTGCCAGCAGACAGGGATGGTCTGGGGCCAACGTCCTGACTTTC. V and J are TRBV3-1 (or the pseudogene TRBV3-2) and TRBJ2-6; D might be TRBD1 (6 bases). The CDR3 extends over 15 amino acids. The V end lost 6 bases, the J end lost 1 base, and 10 bases lay between the germline ends. Germline assignment: CDR1 LGHDT and CDR2 YNNKEL (reference sequence).

This clone was seen only once. The chain carries TRBV6-5 and TRBJ2-3; D is unresolved. The CDR3 totals 14 residues. The germline gives CDR1 MNHEY, CDR2 SVGAGI. V was shortened by 4 bases and J by 2 bases, with 10 bases between the two germline ends. The CDR3 nucleotides are TGTGCCAGCAGTTCGGGCCTCGACACAGATACGCAGTATTTT. Translated, it gives CASSSGLDTDTQYF.

The chain carries TRBV7-6 and TRBJ2-1, with 10 bases identical to TRBD2. V was pared by 5 bases and J by 3 bases, with 7 bases of the junction left unmatched. The CDR3 has 16 residues. The V gene's germline CDR1 is SGHVS and CDR2 FNYEAQ. Here the CDR3 DNA reads TGTGCCAGCAGCCCAATAGCGGGGGGCCTCTACAATGAGCAGTTCTTC. Protein product: CASSPIAGGLYNEQFF.

The rearrangement joins TRBV7-9 to TRBJ2-1, with unresolved D. Germline V lookup: CDR1 SEHNR, CDR2 FQNEAQ (reference sequence). CDR3 length: 17 amino acids. Trimming took off 6 bases at V and 0 bases at J, with 18 bases between the two ends. CDR3 sequence: CASRGSWTASSYNEQFF. In nucleotides, the CDR3 is TGTGCCAGCAGAGGTAGTTGGACGGCGAGCTCCTACAATGAGCAGTTCTTC.

This sequence joins TRBV28 and TRBJ2-1; D not certain. Trimming removed 1 base at V and 3 bases at J, with 10 bases between. The CDR3 sequence is 15 residues long. Germline V lookup: CDR1 MDHEN, CDR2 SYDVKM. The CDR3, as DNA: TGTGCCAGCAGTTTATTTAGCAGCATCTACAATGAGCAGTTCTTC. It specifies CASSLFSSIYNEQFF.

This clone was detected only a few times. The chain couples TRBV7-3 to TRBJ1-1; the D is unclear. CDR3 length: 12 residues. Germline CDR1 is SGHTA and CDR2 is FQGTGA. The V end lost 5 bases, the J end lost 8 bases, and 12 bases lay between the germline ends. The CDR3 region has the DNA TGTGCCAGCAGCCCCGGTCGTGGGGAAGCTTTCTTT. Its protein is CASSPGRGEAFF. The full variable domain, with the rest looked up from reference TRBV7-3 and TRBJ1-1, is GAGVSQTPSNKVTEKGKYVELRCDPISGHTALYWYRQSLGQGPEFLIYFQGTGAADDSGLPNDRFFAVRPEGSVSTLKIQRTERGDSAVYLCASSPGRGEAFFGQGTRLTVV.

V is TRBV27 and J is TRBJ1-2; weak D call: TRBD1 (5 bases). The CDR3 loop spans 16 amino acids. Germline loops: CDR1 MNHEY, CDR2 SMNVEV (reference sequence). Trimming took off 8 bases at V and 5 bases at J, with 24 bases between the two ends. DNA of the CDR3: TGTGCCAGCCGATGGCCGACGTCTGGGACGGGGTATGGCTACACCTTC. Translation gives CASRWPTSGTGYGYTF.

CDR3 sequence (DNA): TGTGCCAGCAGTGAGAATAATTCACCCCTCCACTTT. Translating it yields CASSENNSPLHF. The rearrangement joins TRBV6-6 to TRBJ1-6; no definite D call. This CDR3 is built from 12 residues. Trimming pared 5 bases from V and 5 bases from J, leaving 4 bases between. Germline V gives CDR1 MNHNY, CDR2 SVGAGI (reference sequence).